One and the same sample provided the 25 T cell receptor beta chains below, sequenced in a study of T cell responses to AZD1222 COVID-19 vaccine. The repertoire was sequenced with immunoSEQ multiplex PCR; TCRdb's copy has only in-frame clones and lacks some. The table shows about 84,000 clones, with about 85% occurring only once. The source was peripheral blood, collected on day 0 of AZD1222 vaccination. These receptors were collected from an adult in good health.

This clone appeared a single time. V is TRBV7-9 and J is TRBJ1-1; 7 positions agree with TRBD1. The V segment lost 6 bases and the J segment 5 bases; nucleotides outside the gene matches: 12. The CDR3 spans 15 residues. Germline V CDR1 and CDR2: SEHNR, FQNEAQ (reference sequence). The CDR3 DNA follows: TGTGCCAGCAGGCGTACCGGGACAGCAGCGACTGAAGCTTTCTTT. Protein product: CASRRTGTAATEAFF.

This chain links TRBV6-6 with TRBJ2-1; possible D gene TRBD2, 6 bases. This CDR3 contains 15 residues. V was cut by 7 bases and J by 6 bases, with 19 bases left in between. Per germline, CDR1 MNHNY and CDR2 SVGAGI (reference sequence). CDR3 loop: CASTPLGRDPNEQFF. CDR3 sequence (DNA): TGTGCCAGCACCCCGCTGGGGCGGGATCCCAATGAGCAGTTCTTC.

The chain uses TRBV15 and TRBJ1-2, with 10 bases fitting TRBD1. This CDR3 comprises 15 residues. The V segment lost 1 base and the J segment 7 bases; nucleotides outside the gene matches: 6. Germline lookup yields CDR1 LNHNV and CDR2 YYDKDF (reference sequence). The DNA of the CDR3 is TGTGCCACCAGCAGAGTGCGACAGGGGGCAGGTGGCTACACCTTC. It is translated as CATSRVRQGAGGYTF.

This chain uses TRBV2 with TRBJ2-4; 8 positions agree with TRBD1. The CDR3 has 15 amino acids. The germline V gene encodes CDR1 SNHLY and CDR2 FYNNEI. The J segment lost 4 bases and the V segment lost 5 bases, leaving 7 bases of the junction unmatched. The CDR3 DNA is TGTGCCAGCAGTTTTGGTGGGACAGGAAAAAACATTCAGTACTTC. Its translation is CASSFGGTGKNIQYF.

V is TRBV21-1 and J is TRBJ2-1; the table calls TRBD2, which could not be checked here. TRBV21-1 is a listed pseudogene. This CDR3 comprises 18 residues. The CDR3 coding sequence is TGTGCCAGCAGCAATAGCTTCAACCGGCGGGAGTCTGCTGATGAGCAGTTCTTC. Translating gives CASSNSFNRRESADEQFF.

In this sample, this clone turned up a few times. This sequence joins TRBV4-3 and TRBJ2-1; 11 bases agree with TRBD2. Germline V gene lookup returns CDR1 LGHNA and CDR2 YSLEER. This CDR3 spans 15 amino acids. The ends lost 1 base at V and 9 bases at J; junction bases unmatched: 5. DNA for the CDR3: TGCGCCAGCAGCCAAGGGACTAGCGGGTCTCTTGAGCAGTTCTTC. Its protein product is CASSQGTSGSLEQFF.

V and J are TRBV7-9 and TRBJ1-6; the D gene is possibly TRBD1 (5 bases). CDR1 is SEHNR and CDR2 is FQNEAQ in the germline V gene (reference sequence). This CDR3 region has 13 residues. V dropped 3 bases and J dropped 9 bases, with 9 bases sitting between them. The CDR3 reads CASSFTGASPLHF. CDR3 nucleotide sequence: TGTGCCAGCAGCTTTACAGGCGCTTCACCCCTCCACTTT.

As DNA, the CDR3 is TGTGCCAGCAGCCAAGGAGGGGGCGTGGGACGCTATCACGTGGCTTTCTTT. As protein: CASSQGGGVGRYHVAFF. This chain links TRBV3-1 (or the pseudogene TRBV3-2) with TRBJ1-1; TRBD1 matches at 7 bases. The germline V gene has CDR1 LGHDT and CDR2 YNNKEL (reference sequence). The V segment lost 1 base and the J segment 11 bases; nucleotides outside the gene matches: 19. The CDR3 contains 17 residues.

The gene calls are TRBV19 and TRBJ1-2, with a weak D call TRBD1 (6 bases). The CDR3 extends over 14 amino acids. CDR1 and CDR2 from the germline V gene are LNHDA and SQIVND (reference sequence). The V and J ends lost 3 bases and 1 base respectively, with 9 bases between them. The CDR3 bases are TGTGCCAGTAGTATCGCCAGGGGTAACTATGGCTACACCTTC. This gives the protein CASSIARGNYGYTF.

The CDR3 is CASSAEATQYF. CDR3 bases: TGTGCCAGCAGCGCGGAAGCGACCCAGTACTTC. This rearrangement joins TRBV7-6 to TRBJ2-5; D is ambiguous. Germline-derived CDR1 and CDR2 are SGHVS and FNYEAQ. The CDR3 contains 11 residues. With 5 bases removed from V and 7 bases from J, the gap between germline ends came to 8 bases.

The gene calls are TRBV9 and TRBJ2-5, with 10 bases fitting TRBD2. The germline gives CDR1 SGDLS, CDR2 YYNGEE. CDR3 length equals 14 residues. With 4 bases clipped from V and 3 bases from J, the junction kept 3 bases outside the gene matches. The CDR3: CASSLGLAKETQYF. The CDR3 nucleotides are TGTGCCAGCAGCCTGGGACTAGCGAAAGAGACCCAGTACTTC.

This clone was seen a few times. This chain links TRBV6-5 with TRBJ1-5; D not resolved. This CDR3 contains 14 residues. CDR1 is MNHEY, CDR2 SVGAGI, per germline. The V gene lost 0 bases and the J gene lost 4 bases, with 7 bases spanning the gap. For the CDR3, the DNA is TGTGCCAGCAGTTACTCATCCGGGAATCAGCCCCAGCATTTT. Its protein product is CASSYSSGNQPQHF.

The V call is TRBV5-6, the J call TRBJ1-1; possibly TRBD1 for D (5 bases). The CDR3 spans 14 residues. Trimming pared 5 bases from V and 0 bases from J, leaving 11 bases between. Germline V gene lookup returns CDR1 SGHDT and CDR2 YYEEEE. CDR3 sequence reads: CASRLVTVNTEAFF. CDR3 DNA: TGTGCCAGCAGACTAGTGACAGTGAACACTGAAGCTTTCTTT. Complete variable domain (other parts from reference TRBV5-6 and TRBJ1-1): DAGVTQSPTHLIKTRGQQVTLRCSPKSGHDTVSWYQQALGQGPQFIFQYYEEEERQRGNFPDRFSGHQFPNYSSELNVNALLLGDSALYLCASRLVTVNTEAFFGQGTRLTVV.

The chain carries TRBV29-1 and TRBJ2-5; no clear D. Looked up from germline, CDR1 is SQVTM and CDR2 is ANQGSEA. Deletions cut 6 bases from V and 1 base from J, with 6 bases between. This CDR3 contains 11 residues. Here the CDR3 reads CSVGSQETQYF. The CDR3 coding sequence is TGCAGCGTAGGCAGCCAAGAGACCCAGTACTTC.

The chain recombines TRBV19 with TRBJ2-4, with 14 bases that match TRBD2. The ends lost 7 bases at V and 2 bases at J; junction bases unmatched: 16. CDR1 and CDR2 (germline): LNHDA, SQIVND (reference sequence). This CDR3 region has 20 residues. CDR3 sequence: CASKIRAGTSGSSTKNIQYF. The CDR3 nucleotides are TGTGCCAGTAAGATCCGGGCCGGGACTAGCGGGAGTTCGACCAAAAACATTCAGTACTTC.

The CDR3 DNA sequence: TGTGCCAGCAGTTATTCCGGTTTTGGTGGCTACACCTTC. Its protein product is CASSYSGFGGYTF. This chain joins TRBV6-2 or TRBV6-3 and TRBJ1-2; D is unclear. CDR1 is MNHEY and CDR2 is SVGEGT in the germline V gene. This CDR3 has 13 residues. The ends were cut back, 3 bases at V and 7 bases at J, with 12 bases in the middle.

This chain uses TRBV19 with TRBJ1-5; a possible D gene is TRBD1 (5 bases). Trimming pared 8 bases from V and 5 bases from J, leaving 7 bases between. The CDR3 sequence is 11 residues long. Looked up from germline, CDR1 is LNHDA and CDR2 is SQIVND (reference sequence). CDR3 nucleotide sequence: TGTGCCAGTGGGGCTTATCAGCCCCAGCATTTT. Residues: CASGAYQPQHF.

The chain combines TRBV19 with TRBJ1-4, with 9 bases aligning to TRBD1. CDR3 length equals 15 residues. V was clipped by 9 bases and J by 8 bases; unmatched bases: 13. CDR1 and CDR2 (germline): LNHDA, SQIVND (reference sequence). The CDR3 DNA follows: TGTGCCAGCCTCCTCCCGGGACAGGGTCAAGAAAAACTGTTTTTT. It specifies CASLLPGQGQEKLFF.

This clone has a single count. The chain combines TRBV7-9 with TRBJ2-5, with TRBD2 matching 7 bases. The CDR3 length is 14 residues. V was clipped by 4 bases and J by 5 bases; unmatched bases: 7. Germline CDR1 is SEHNR and CDR2 is FQNEAQ (reference sequence). The CDR3 nucleotides are TGTGCCAGCAGCTCCGGACTAGTTGGGGAGACCCAGTACTTC. Translating it yields CASSSGLVGETQYF.

The chain has TRBV6-5 and TRBJ1-2; TRBD1 might be the D (6 bases). The CDR3 loop spans 12 amino acids. From germline, CDR1 is MNHEY and CDR2 SVGAGI. V lost 4 bases to trimming and J lost 6 bases, with 9 bases between them. Here the CDR3 DNA reads TGTGCCAGCAGTTCTACAGGGAATGGCTACACCTTC. It encodes CASSSTGNGYTF.

The chain couples TRBV5-5 to TRBJ2-5; unclear D gene. This CDR3 comprises 13 residues. Germline CDR1 SGHKS, CDR2 YYEKEE (reference sequence). V gave up 4 bases and J gave up 2 bases, with 9 bases separating them. In DNA form, the CDR3 reads TGTGCCAGCAGCACGGACGGACAAGAGACCCAGTACTTC. Encoded protein: CASSTDGQETQYF.

The CDR3 sequence: CASSNQGTDYYGYTF. The CDR3, as DNA: TGTGCCAGTAGTAATCAGGGAACGGATTACTATGGCTACACCTTC. The chain joins TRBV19 to TRBJ1-2, with D possibly being TRBD1 (5 bases). Germline-derived CDR1 and CDR2 are LNHDA and SQIVND (reference sequence). V shed 4 bases and J shed 3 bases, with 15 bases lying between them. The CDR3 is 15 residues long. Based on the CDR3 plus reference TRBV19 and TRBJ1-2, the full variable domain is DGGITQSPKYLFRKEGQNVTLSCEQNLNHDAMYWYRQDPGQGLRLIYYSQIVNDFQKGDIAEGYSVSREKKESFPLTVTSAQKNPTAFYLCASSNQGTDYYGYTFGSGTRLTVV.

J is TRBJ2-2 and V is TRBV18; 7 positions agree with TRBD1. J lost 4 bases, V lost 5 bases, and 1 base had no gene match. Per germline, CDR1 KGHSH and CDR2 LQKENI. The CDR3 is 13 residues long. CDR3 residues: CASSAGGTGELFF. The CDR3 DNA reads TGTGCCAGCTCAGCAGGGGGCACCGGGGAGCTGTTTTTT. The variable domain in full, completed from reference TRBV18 and TRBJ2-2, reads NAGVMQNPRHLVRRRGQEARLRCSPMKGHSHVYWYRQLPEEGLKFMVYLQKENIIDESGMPKERFSAEFPKEGPSILRIQQVVRGDSAAYFCASSAGGTGELFFGEGSRLTVL.

This chain joins TRBV14 and TRBJ1-2; possibly TRBD1 for D (5 bases). Germline CDR1 reads SGHDN; CDR2 reads FVKESK. The CDR3 has 13 residues. The V end was cut by 1 base, the J end by 8 bases, with 11 bases between. The CDR3, as DNA: TGTGCCAGCAGCCAAGCAGGGCATCGGGGCTACACCTTC. Its translation: CASSQAGHRGYTF. The variable domain in full, with the rest retrieved from reference TRBV14 and TRBJ1-2, is EAGVTQFPSHSVIEKGQTVTLRCDPISGHDNLYWYRRVMGKEIKFLLHFVKESKQDESGMPNNRFLAERTGGTYSTLKVQPAELEDSGVYFCASSQAGHRGYTFGSGTRLTVV.

The V gene is TRBV7-8, the J gene TRBJ1-2; D is ambiguous. CDR1 is SGHVS and CDR2 is FQNEAQ in the germline V gene. Between the trimmed V and J ends, which lost 2 bases and 8 bases, there was a span of 18 bases. The CDR3 loop spans 15 amino acids. This CDR3 is CASSLRPQARRGYTF. The CDR3 nucleotides are TGTGCCAGCAGCTTAAGACCCCAGGCGCGGCGCGGCTACACCTTC.